A selection of T cell receptor beta chains follows, all from one sample in a study of PD-L1 blockade in urothelial cancer. Data came from immunoSEQ multiplex PCR; TCRdb stores just in-frame clones and leaves some out. The sample has around 100,000 clones; roughly 90% are singletons. The sequences come from PBMCs, collected around atezolizumab (anti-PD-L1) treatment. These receptors were obtained from a man in his sixties with urothelial cancer. Each CDR3 is given with its conserved first and last residue. The D gene is left open where the match is weak. Rows may omit the clone size; those that give it use once, few, many or a size class.

j_call: TRBJ1-1; v_call: TRBV4-2; clone_size: .; d_call: .; cdr3_aa: CASSQAQLNTEAFF; cdr3_nt: TGTGCCAGCAGCCAAGCACAGCTGAACACTGAAGCTTTCTTT
j_call: TRBJ2-1; v_call: TRBV11-2; clone_size: once; d_call: TRBD2; cdr3_aa: CASSGLAGDEQFF; cdr3_nt: TGTGCCAGCAGCGGACTAGCGGGGGATGAGCAGTTCTTC
j_call: TRBJ2-1; v_call: TRBV5-1; clone_size: .; d_call: .; cdr3_aa: CASSGSSGASEQFF; cdr3_nt: TGCGCCAGCAGCGGGTCTTCAGGGGCTAGTGAGCAGTTCTTC
j_call: TRBJ2-5; v_call: TRBV10-3; clone_size: .; d_call: .; cdr3_aa: CAISAAGQQETQYF; cdr3_nt: TGTGCCATCAGTGCAGCGGGACAACAAGAGACCCAGTACTTC
j_call: TRBJ2-7; v_call: TRBV9; clone_size: .; d_call: TRBD2; cdr3_aa: CASSLGTSASYEQYF; cdr3_nt: TGTGCCAGCAGCCTGGGGACTAGCGCCTCCTACGAGCAGTACTTC
j_call: TRBJ2-7; v_call: TRBV10-3; clone_size: .; d_call: TRBD1; cdr3_aa: CAISDGTGSSYEQYF; cdr3_nt: TGTGCCATCAGTGACGGGACAGGGAGCTCCTACGAGCAGTACTTC
j_call: TRBJ2-3; v_call: TRBV5-4; clone_size: many; d_call: TRBD2; cdr3_aa: CASSTSAGGDTDTQYF; cdr3_nt: TGTGCCAGCAGCACTTCTGCGGGAGGTGACACAGATACGCAGTATTTT
j_call: TRBJ1-5; v_call: TRBV28; clone_size: .; d_call: .; cdr3_aa: CASRVAPKVAGTYSNQPQHF; cdr3_nt: TGTGCCAGCAGAGTGGCCCCCAAGGTGGCAGGAACCTATAGCAATCAGCCCCAGCATTTT
j_call: TRBJ2-5; v_call: TRBV11-2; clone_size: once; d_call: .; cdr3_aa: CASSLIRERETQYF; cdr3_nt: TGTGCCAGCAGCTTAATCCGGGAGCGGGAGACCCAGTACTTC
j_call: TRBJ1-1; v_call: TRBV19; clone_size: .; d_call: .; cdr3_aa: CASSIVGGEWAEAFF; cdr3_nt: TGTGCCAGTAGTATAGTAGGGGGGGAATGGGCTGAAGCTTTCTTT
j_call: TRBJ2-1; v_call: TRBV9; clone_size: .; d_call: TRBD1; cdr3_aa: CASSPQGQGLSNEQFF; cdr3_nt: TGTGCCAGCAGCCCCCAAGGACAGGGGTTGAGCAATGAGCAGTTCTTC
j_call: TRBJ2-3; v_call: TRBV2; clone_size: .; d_call: TRBD2; cdr3_aa: CASSEALAGDTQYF; cdr3_nt: TGTGCCAGCAGTGAAGCGCTAGCGGGAGATACGCAGTATTTT
j_call: TRBJ2-5; v_call: TRBV19; clone_size: .; d_call: TRBD2; cdr3_aa: CASSIGSAGAGETQYF; cdr3_nt: TGTGCCAGTAGTATTGGGTCTGCGGGAGCGGGGGAGACCCAGTACTTC
j_call: TRBJ2-2; v_call: TRBV11-2; clone_size: .; d_call: .; cdr3_aa: CASSAPTGDDTGELFF; cdr3_nt: TGTGCCAGCAGCGCCCCAACAGGAGACGACACCGGGGAGCTGTTTTTT
j_call: TRBJ2-7; v_call: TRBV6-6; clone_size: .; d_call: TRBD1; cdr3_aa: CASSRYRGRGLEQYF; cdr3_nt: TGTGCCAGCAGTCGATACAGGGGAAGGGGTCTCGAGCAGTACTTC
j_call: TRBJ1-2; v_call: TRBV7-2; clone_size: .; d_call: .; cdr3_aa: CASSRRGGGYGYTF; cdr3_nt: TGTGCCAGCAGCCGCCGGGGTGGCGGCTATGGCTACACCTTC
j_call: TRBJ1-1; v_call: TRBV18; clone_size: once; d_call: .; cdr3_aa: CASSPFTGISLMNTEAFF; cdr3_nt: TGTGCCAGCTCACCTTTCACAGGCATCTCTCTTATGAACACTGAAGCTTTCTTT
j_call: TRBJ2-7; v_call: TRBV27; clone_size: .; d_call: TRBD2; cdr3_aa: CASSLRSGGGPYEQYF; cdr3_nt: TGTGCCAGCAGTTTACGGTCCGGGGGGGGCCCCTACGAGCAGTACTTC
j_call: TRBJ2-7; v_call: TRBV9; clone_size: .; d_call: .; cdr3_aa: CASSVEPGFHEQYF; cdr3_nt: TGTGCCAGCAGCGTAGAACCGGGGTTCCACGAGCAGTACTTC
j_call: TRBJ2-1; v_call: TRBV30; clone_size: .; d_call: TRBD2; cdr3_aa: CAWIRAGGSSYNEQFF; cdr3_nt: TGTGCCTGGATTAGGGCCGGCGGGAGCTCCTACAATGAGCAGTTCTTC
j_call: TRBJ2-7; v_call: TRBV12-5; clone_size: .; d_call: TRBD1; cdr3_aa: CASGNPYPPRLEMAGQAYEQYF; cdr3_nt: TGTGCTAGTGGTAACCCATATCCCCCCCGCTTAGAGATGGCTGGACAGGCCTACGAGCAGTACTTC
j_call: TRBJ1-2; v_call: TRBV19; clone_size: .; d_call: .; cdr3_aa: CASTPMGADYGYTF; cdr3_nt: TGTGCCAGTACCCCCATGGGGGCTGACTATGGCTACACCTTC
j_call: TRBJ2-1; v_call: TRBV28; clone_size: once; d_call: TRBD1; cdr3_aa: CASTDRGRGEQFF; cdr3_nt: TGTGCCAGCACGGACAGGGGGCGGGGTGAGCAGTTCTTC
j_call: TRBJ2-5; v_call: TRBV4-3; clone_size: .; d_call: TRBD1; cdr3_aa: CASSQLRGDRGETQYF; cdr3_nt: TGCGCCAGCAGCCAACTAAGGGGAGACAGGGGGGAGACCCAGTACTTC
j_call: TRBJ2-7; v_call: TRBV11-2; clone_size: .; d_call: TRBD2; cdr3_aa: CASSLASGGRAYEQYF; cdr3_nt: TGTGCCAGCAGCTTAGCCAGTGGGGGGAGGGCCTACGAGCAGTACTTC
j_call: TRBJ2-1; v_call: TRBV18; clone_size: once; d_call: .; cdr3_aa: CASSREASSYNEQFF; cdr3_nt: TGTGCCAGCTCACGAGAGGCGAGCTCCTACAATGAGCAGTTCTTC
j_call: TRBJ1-6; v_call: TRBV5-1; clone_size: few; d_call: .; cdr3_aa: CASSLDSEGEGPEDSPLHF; cdr3_nt: TGCGCCAGCAGCTTGGATTCAGAAGGGGAGGGACCTGAGGATTCACCCCTCCACTTT
j_call: TRBJ2-7; v_call: TRBV21-1; clone_size: once; d_call: .; cdr3_aa: CASSLNRGIGEQYF; cdr3_nt: TGTGCCAGCAGCCTTAACAGGGGAATAGGCGAGCAGTACTTC
j_call: TRBJ1-1; v_call: TRBV2; clone_size: few; d_call: .; cdr3_aa: CACFGQSLNTEAFF; cdr3_nt: TGTGCCTGCTTCGGACAGTCCTTGAACACTGAAGCTTTCTTT
j_call: TRBJ2-3; v_call: TRBV7-3; clone_size: .; d_call: .; cdr3_aa: CASSRGGDTQYF; cdr3_nt: TGTGCCAGCAGCCGCGGAGGGGATACGCAGTATTTT
j_call: TRBJ2-1; v_call: TRBV11-2; clone_size: .; d_call: .; cdr3_aa: CASSLRGGEQFF; cdr3_nt: TGTGCCAGCAGCTTAAGGGGTGGTGAGCAGTTCTTC
j_call: TRBJ2-7; v_call: TRBV2; clone_size: .; d_call: TRBD2; cdr3_aa: CASKGGRTRYEQYF; cdr3_nt: TGTGCCAGTAAGGGCGGGAGGACCCGCTACGAGCAGTACTTC
j_call: TRBJ2-7; v_call: TRBV4-2; clone_size: .; d_call: TRBD2; cdr3_aa: CASSQEASPSGNIEQYF; cdr3_nt: TGTGCCAGCAGCCAAGAAGCTTCCCCCAGCGGGAACATCGAGCAGTACTTC
j_call: TRBJ2-2; v_call: TRBV4-1; clone_size: .; d_call: TRBD2; cdr3_aa: CASSQGTSGSMWTGELFF; cdr3_nt: TGCGCCAGCAGCCAAGGGACTAGCGGGAGTATGTGGACCGGGGAGCTGTTTTTT
j_call: TRBJ2-7; v_call: TRBV30; clone_size: .; d_call: .; cdr3_aa: CACSPDRPTGEQYF; cdr3_nt: TGTGCCTGTTCACCCGACCGCCCGACGGGAGAGCAGTACTTC
j_call: TRBJ1-1; v_call: TRBV15; clone_size: .; d_call: TRBD1; cdr3_aa: CATSREQGLSTEAFF; cdr3_nt: TGTGCCACCAGCAGAGAACAGGGGTTGTCGACTGAAGCTTTCTTT
j_call: TRBJ2-6; v_call: TRBV5-8; clone_size: .; d_call: .; cdr3_aa: CASSLMLDNSGANVLTF; cdr3_nt: TGTGCCAGCAGCTTGATGCTGGACAACTCTGGGGCCAACGTCCTGACTTTC
j_call: TRBJ2-7; v_call: TRBV4-2; clone_size: .; d_call: TRBD1; cdr3_aa: CASTRQGSYEQYF; cdr3_nt: TGTGCCAGCACTAGACAGGGCTCCTACGAGCAGTACTTC
j_call: TRBJ2-2; v_call: TRBV9; clone_size: .; d_call: TRBD1; cdr3_aa: CASSVLQGAVGELFF; cdr3_nt: TGTGCCAGCAGCGTCCTTCAGGGGGCGGTCGGGGAGCTGTTTTTT
j_call: TRBJ1-2; v_call: TRBV4-3; clone_size: .; d_call: TRBD1; cdr3_aa: CASSQGIRRDRAVFGYGYTF; cdr3_nt: TGCGCCAGCAGCCAAGGGATCCGGCGGGACAGGGCTGTTTTTGGCTATGGCTACACCTTC
j_call: TRBJ1-2; v_call: TRBV5-4; clone_size: .; d_call: TRBD1; cdr3_aa: CASSVRTGLRDGYTF; cdr3_nt: TGTGCCAGCAGCGTGAGGACAGGCTTAAGGGATGGCTACACCTTC
j_call: TRBJ2-1; v_call: TRBV6-5; clone_size: .; d_call: TRBD2; cdr3_aa: CASSFQFSGAEQFF; cdr3_nt: TGTGCCAGCAGTTTTCAGTTTAGCGGGGCTGAGCAGTTCTTC
j_call: TRBJ1-5; v_call: TRBV6-1; clone_size: once; d_call: .; cdr3_aa: CASSYGQTNQPQHF; cdr3_nt: TGTGCCAGCAGTTATGGACAGACCAATCAGCCCCAGCATTTT
j_call: TRBJ2-1; v_call: TRBV19; clone_size: .; d_call: TRBD2; cdr3_aa: CASSTSGRAYNEQFF; cdr3_nt: TGTGCCAGTAGTACCAGCGGGAGGGCCTACAATGAGCAGTTCTTC
j_call: TRBJ2-3; v_call: TRBV2; clone_size: .; d_call: .; cdr3_aa: CASSLAFPPTDTQYF; cdr3_nt: TGTGCCAGCAGTCTAGCGTTCCCACCCACAGATACGCAGTATTTT
j_call: TRBJ1-3; v_call: TRBV7-9; clone_size: once; d_call: TRBD1; cdr3_aa: CASSSQGLGGNTIYF; cdr3_nt: TGTGCCAGCAGCTCACAGGGGTTAGGTGGAAACACCATATATTTT
j_call: TRBJ2-5; v_call: TRBV7-9; clone_size: .; d_call: .; cdr3_aa: CASTPEGSRETQYF; cdr3_nt: TGTGCCAGCACCCCGGAGGGTAGTCGAGAGACCCAGTACTTC
j_call: TRBJ1-3; v_call: TRBV30; clone_size: .; d_call: .; cdr3_aa: CAWSVISGNTIYF; cdr3_nt: TGTGCCTGGAGTGTCATCTCTGGAAACACCATATATTTT
j_call: TRBJ1-1; v_call: TRBV6-5; clone_size: .; d_call: .; cdr3_aa: CASSYQGNTEAFF; cdr3_nt: TGTGCCAGCAGTTATCAGGGGAACACTGAAGCTTTCTTT
j_call: TRBJ2-3; v_call: TRBV5-6; clone_size: .; d_call: .; cdr3_aa: CASSSGSTDTQYF; cdr3_nt: TGTGCCAGCAGCTCGGGGAGCACAGATACGCAGTATTTT
j_call: TRBJ1-3; v_call: TRBV5-1; clone_size: once; d_call: TRBD1; cdr3_aa: CASSLWGDRGTGNTIYF; cdr3_nt: TGCGCCAGCAGCTTGTGGGGGGACAGGGGAACTGGAAACACCATATATTTT
j_call: TRBJ2-7; v_call: TRBV4-3; clone_size: .; d_call: TRBD2; cdr3_aa: CASSRGRTSGYEQYF; cdr3_nt: TGCGCCAGCAGCCGGGGCCGGACTAGTGGGTACGAGCAGTACTTC
j_call: TRBJ2-5; v_call: TRBV7-9; clone_size: .; d_call: .; cdr3_aa: CASSLGRQGRETQYF; cdr3_nt: TGTGCCAGCAGCCTAGGGCGGCAGGGTCGGGAGACCCAGTACTTC
j_call: TRBJ2-5; v_call: TRBV5-1; clone_size: once; d_call: TRBD2; cdr3_aa: CASSLGTSRETQYF; cdr3_nt: TGCGCCAGCAGCCTCGGGACTAGCAGAGAGACCCAGTACTTC